This T cell receptor (beta chain) was sequenced in a study of blood T cells in healthy people across ages. Next came a second PCR, run for about 6 to 11 cycles, which used a sample-barcoded 5' primer along with a J-beta primer mix. In TCRdb, the 5' RACE reads were re-called with MiXCR into one record per CDR3 protein. The profile shows hundreds of thousands of distinct CDR3 sequences, around 25% of them singletons. This clonotype was seen once. Whenever a sample was processed, at least 6.5 million PBMCs were isolated. Extraction yielded at least 5 micrograms of total RNA per sample. Germline V gives CDR1 MDHEN, CDR2 SYDVKM. The CDR3 totals 15 residues. The J segment lost 3 bases and the V segment lost 6 bases, leaving 9 bases of the junction unmatched. These data were likewise used in another study, on T cells of mothers and their children.

The receptor's source is a boy between 10 and 17 years old in good health. Sequenced: blood. The chain is built from TRBV28 and TRBJ2-7; 9 bases are a match to TRBD1. The CDR3 region has the DNA TGTGCCAGCAGGTCTTACCGGGACAGGGACTACGAGCAGTACTTC. It specifies CASRSYRDRDYEQYF.